These 28 T cell receptor beta chains were sequenced from one sample in a study of a mutant IDH1 vaccine in newly diagnosed glioma. Their antigens are not known. TCRdb keeps only in-frame clones here, not all; method: immunoSEQ multiplex PCR. The sample contains approximately 57,000 clones, 82% of which appear only once. As to time point: week 5, during vaccination. Mutant IDH1 20-mer peptide, at 300 ug, made up each vaccine dose, with topical imiquimod. Sequencing was performed on PBMCs, taken from a glioma patient whose treatment included an IDH1 peptide vaccine. The receptors derive from a woman under 30 with glioma. Some clones in this sample may be carry-over from other donors' samples.

The genes are TRBV7-8 and TRBJ1-3; a possible D gene is TRBD1 (5 bases). CDR1 SGHVS and CDR2 FQNEAQ come from the germline V gene. Between the trimmed V and J ends, which lost 5 bases and 1 base, there was a span of 15 bases. This CDR3 comprises 16 residues. This CDR3 is CASSPGPGRSGNTIYF. In nucleotides, the CDR3 is TGTGCCAGCAGCCCGGGACCGGGAAGGTCTGGAAACACCATATATTTT.

The chain carries TRBV15 and TRBJ1-3; 8 nucleotides line up with TRBD1. Germline V CDR1 and CDR2: LNHNV, YYDKDF (reference sequence). This CDR3 has 13 amino acids. Trimming cost V 6 bases and J 7 bases; bases outside gene matches: 5. The CDR3 here is CATSDRGGNTIYF. The CDR3 coding sequence is TGTGCCACCAGTGACAGGGGAGGCAACACCATATATTTT. Full variable domain (rest looked up from reference TRBV15 and TRBJ1-3): DAMVIQNPRYQVTQFGKPVTLSCSQTLNHNVMYWYQQKSSQAPKLLFHYYDKDFNNEADTPDNFQSRRPNTSFCFLDIRSPGLGDTAMYLCATSDRGGNTIYFGEGSWLTVV.

This chain joins TRBV11-3 and TRBJ2-7; D is uncertain. Looked up from germline, CDR1 is SGHNT and CDR2 is YENEEA. The CDR3 extends over 13 amino acids. Trimming shortened V by 5 bases and J by 7 bases, and 15 bases separated the two germline ends. CDR3 nucleotide sequence: TGTGCCAGCAGCCCCCTCGCGACCGGAGAGCAGTACTTC. It encodes CASSPLATGEQYF.

This chain connects TRBV5-1 to TRBJ2-5; TRBD2 agrees at 9 bases. The ends lost 4 bases at V and 5 bases at J; junction bases unmatched: 9. Germline CDR1 SGHRS, CDR2 YFSETQ. The CDR3 is made up of 15 amino acids. This CDR3 is CASSLAGGLGETQYF. Written as DNA, the CDR3 is TGCGCCAGCAGCCTTGCGGGGGGGCTAGGGGAGACCCAGTACTTC.

The J gene is TRBJ2-2, the V gene TRBV19; TRBD2 aligns across 8 bases. The CDR3 is 16 amino acids. Per the germline V gene, CDR1 is LNHDA and CDR2 is SQIVND (reference sequence). V shed 4 bases and J 6 bases; nucleotides not matched to a gene: 10. The CDR3 loop is CASSTPVAGGPGELFF. The CDR3 region has the DNA TGTGCCAGTAGTACTCCGGTGGCGGGAGGACCCGGGGAGCTGTTTTTT.

In nucleotides, the CDR3 is TGTGCCAGCAGTTGGGGCAGCGGGAGGTCCGGCGGGGAGCTGTTTTTT. This encodes CASSWGSGRSGGELFF. The genes are TRBV27 and TRBJ2-2; 9 nucleotides match TRBD2. With 4 bases clipped from V and 7 bases from J, the junction kept 10 bases outside the gene matches. The length of the CDR3 is 16 residues. Germline loops: CDR1 MNHEY, CDR2 SMNVEV (reference sequence).

V and J are TRBV7-2 and TRBJ2-5; the D gene is possibly TRBD2 (7 bases). The germline V gene encodes CDR1 SGHTA and CDR2 FQGNSA. CDR3 length equals 16 residues. Trimming took 2 bases from V and 5 from J, leaving 18 bases between them. The CDR3 nucleotides are TGTGCCAGCAGCTTAAGCGGGGCCGGCCAGGGGGAGACCCAGTACTTC. Its protein product is CASSLSGAGQGETQYF.

V gene TRBV6-5 combines with J gene TRBJ2-3; TRBD2 matches 7 bases. The CDR3 spans 16 residues. V shed 2 bases, J shed 0 bases, and the junction held 5 bases outside the gene matches. CDR1 MNHEY and CDR2 SVGAGI come from the germline V gene. CDR3 DNA sequence: TGTGCCAGCAGTTACGGCCTAGCGGTGAGCACAGATACGCAGTATTTT. It codes for CASSYGLAVSTDTQYF.

This clone was counted a few times. This rearrangement joins TRBV29-1 to TRBJ2-2; TRBD1 matches at 8 bases. CDR3 length equals 14 residues. Germline V lookup: CDR1 SQVTM, CDR2 ANQGSEA. The V segment lost 8 bases and the J segment 7 bases; nucleotides outside the gene matches: 12. CDR3 sequence: CSPGDRGRFGELFF. DNA of the CDR3: TGCAGCCCTGGCGACAGGGGTCGGTTCGGGGAGCTGTTTTTT.

Notes on this clone: An end of the junction differs from the germline gene, which may be a read error. In DNA, the CDR3 is TGTGCCAGCAGTTTGGAGGGGGGGCGCGGAAACACCATATATTTT. Protein sequence: CASSLEGGRGNTIYF. The V gene is TRBV5-4, the J gene TRBJ1-3; D possibly corresponds to TRBD1 (6 bases). CDR3 length equals 15 residues. In germline, CDR1 is SGHNT, CDR2 YYREEE (reference sequence).

This clone has only one observation. V is TRBV13 and J is TRBJ2-1, with a tentative D call TRBD2 (6 bases). Per germline, CDR1 PRHDT and CDR2 FYEKMQ (reference sequence). CDR3 length: 17 residues. V was shortened by 1 base and J by 0 bases, with 13 bases between the two germline ends. CDR3 bases: TGTGCCAGCAGCTTAGTACGGGACTTAAGCTCCTACAATGAGCAGTTCTTC. It encodes CASSLVRDLSSYNEQFF.

The CDR3 sequence: CASSVGGRRQGEQYF. CDR3 DNA: TGTGCCAGCAGCGTAGGGGGCCGGAGACAGGGGGAGCAGTACTTC. This chain connects TRBV9 to TRBJ2-7; 8 positions match TRBD1. The length of the CDR3 is 15 residues. The junction had 9 bases not matched to a gene; V was cut back by 0 bases and J by 7 bases. From germline, CDR1 is SGDLS and CDR2 YYNGEE. The full variable domain, rest sourced from reference TRBV9 and TRBJ2-7, is DSGVTQTPKHLITATGQRVTLRCSPRSGDLSVYWYQQSLDQGLQFLIQYYNGEERAKGNILERFSAQQFPDLHSELNLSSLELGDSALYFCASSVGGRRQGEQYFGPGTRLTVT.

This clone has only a few counts. The chain uses TRBV4-1 and TRBJ1-1; D might be TRBD1 (6 bases). V gave up 6 bases and J gave up 6 bases, with 20 bases separating them. The CDR3 contains 15 residues. CDR1 MGHRA and CDR2 YSYEKL come from the germline V gene. The CDR3 sequence is CASSVPTGRFAEAFF. CDR3 coding DNA: TGCGCCAGCAGTGTACCGACAGGCCGGTTTGCTGAAGCTTTCTTT.

The chain joins TRBV29-1 to TRBJ2-7; 10 bases are a match to TRBD2. The trim removed 2 bases at V and 5 bases at J, leaving 9 bases unmatched. This CDR3 comprises 15 residues. Germline V gives CDR1 SQVTM, CDR2 ANQGSEA. Here the CDR3 reads CSVESPLAGYHEQYF. The CDR3 DNA follows: TGCAGCGTTGAATCACCACTAGCGGGATACCACGAGCAGTACTTC.

This clone was picked up one time. The chain is built from TRBV5-5 and TRBJ2-3; TRBD2 matches 14 bases. CDR3 size: 16 residues. V was pared by 4 bases and J by 6 bases, with 7 bases of the junction left unmatched. Germline CDR1 SGHKS, CDR2 YYEKEE (reference sequence). CDR3 DNA sequence: TGTGCCAGCAGCCCGGCGACTAGCGGGAGGGCCGATACGCAGTATTTT. Protein sequence: CASSPATSGRADTQYF.

The chain has TRBV6-5 and TRBJ1-6; D unclear. The CDR3 consists of 15 residues. CDR1 MNHEY and CDR2 SVGAGI come from the germline V gene. V was shortened by 5 bases and J by 9 bases, with 17 bases between the two germline ends. CDR3 coding DNA: TGTGCCAGCAGTCGAGGTGGCCTGCAACCTTCACCCCTCCACTTT. Residues: CASSRGGLQPSPLHF.

Only a few counts were recorded for this clone. The chain links TRBV18 to TRBJ1-2; TRBD1 matches at 9 bases. The CDR3 has 14 residues. With V trimmed by 3 bases and J by 6 bases, 5 bases remained unmatched. CDR1 and CDR2 (germline): KGHSH, LQKENI. As DNA, the CDR3 is TGTGCCAGCTCACCCCGGGACAGGGAGGATGGCTACACCTTC. Translated: CASSPRDREDGYTF.

V usage is TRBV13 and J usage is TRBJ2-2, with a tentative D call TRBD2 (5 bases). The CDR3 is 15 residues long. V was trimmed by 3 bases and J by 8 bases, leaving 16 bases between them. Looked up from germline, CDR1 is PRHDT and CDR2 is FYEKMQ (reference sequence). The CDR3 DNA sequence: TGTGCCAGCAGCTTCGGCCGTACTAGTTCGGGGGAGCTGTTTTTT. Translation: CASSFGRTSSGELFF.

This chain joins TRBV5-6 and TRBJ1-3, with a weak D call TRBD1 (6 bases). The ends were cut back, 0 bases at V and 2 bases at J, with 15 bases in the middle. There are 17 residues in the CDR3. The germline V gene encodes CDR1 SGHDT and CDR2 YYEEEE. Here the CDR3 DNA reads TGTGCCAGCAGCTTGGGGAGGCCAGGGGCTACTGGAAACACCATATATTTT. Translation: CASSLGRPGATGNTIYF.

This clone is large (0.1 to 1%) by share. This sequence joins TRBV11-2 and TRBJ1-1, with TRBD1 identical over 11 bases. After removal of 6 bases from V and 5 bases from J, the junction contained 5 bases not matched to a gene. Germline V CDR1 and CDR2: SGHAT, FQNNGV. The CDR3 is 14 residues long. CDR3 DNA sequence: TGTGCCAGCAGAGGGACAGGGGGTCAGACTGAAGCTTTCTTT. Amino acids: CASRGTGGQTEAFF.

A few counts support this clone. The chain has TRBV5-1 and TRBJ2-4, with D unresolved. This CDR3 region has 11 residues. Deletions cut 6 bases from V and 6 bases from J, with 7 bases between. The germline V gene encodes CDR1 SGHRS and CDR2 YFSETQ. CDR3 DNA: TGCGCCAGCACGGACGGAAACATTCAGTACTTC. The encoded protein is CASTDGNIQYF.

This rearrangement joins TRBV9 to TRBJ1-2; D remains ambiguous. With 0 bases removed from V and 8 bases from J, the gap between germline ends came to 11 bases. CDR3 length equals 13 residues. Looked up from germline, CDR1 is SGDLS and CDR2 is YYNGEE. In DNA, the CDR3 is TGTGCCAGCAGCGTAGGTGGAGTTGGCGGCTACACCTTC. Translated: CASSVGGVGGYTF.

The V gene is TRBV6-5, the J gene TRBJ2-3, with 7 bases matching TRBD2. There are 15 residues in the CDR3. The germline gives CDR1 MNHEY, CDR2 SVGAGI. V lost 6 bases to trimming and J lost 2 bases; unmatched junction nucleotides: 8. CDR3 sequence: CASRGLAAPTDTQYF. The CDR3 bases are TGTGCCAGCAGGGGCCTAGCGGCCCCCACAGATACGCAGTATTTT.

The CDR3 DNA reads as TGTGCCAGTTCAACTACAGGGATCTTTGGTCAGCCCCAGCATTTT. This encodes CASSTTGIFGQPQHF. V and J are TRBV19 and TRBJ1-5, with a weak D call TRBD1 (6 bases). V shed 8 bases and J shed 6 bases, with 20 bases lying between them. Germline V gives CDR1 LNHDA, CDR2 SQIVND (reference sequence). The CDR3 covers 15 residues.

V gene TRBV7-9 combines with J gene TRBJ1-1; 12 nucleotides match TRBD1. Germline assignment: CDR1 SEHNR and CDR2 FQNEAQ (reference sequence). V shed 8 bases and J 4 bases; nucleotides not matched to a gene: 8. The CDR3 totals 15 residues. CDR3 sequence: CASEPGQGASTEAFF. In DNA form, the CDR3 reads TGTGCCAGCGAGCCGGGACAGGGGGCGAGCACTGAAGCTTTCTTT.

The rearrangement joins TRBV6-1 to TRBJ2-3; D uncertain. There are 18 residues in the CDR3. Germline V gene sequence: CDR1 MNHNS, CDR2 SASEGT. V lost 0 bases and J 4 bases, leaving 20 bases between the germline ends. The CDR3 protein is CASSEARVIALHADTQYF. The CDR3 DNA sequence: TGTGCCAGCAGTGAAGCGCGAGTAATAGCTCTACATGCAGATACGCAGTATTTT.

V is TRBV9 and J is TRBJ1-2; 8 bases line up with TRBD1. The V segment lost 0 bases and the J segment 1 base; nucleotides outside the gene matches: 5. Germline V gives CDR1 SGDLS, CDR2 YYNGEE. The CDR3 runs 16 residues. The CDR3 coding sequence is TGTGCCAGCAGCGTAGAAGCTGGGACAGGTAACTATGGCTACACCTTC. This sequence encodes CASSVEAGTGNYGYTF.

This clone has just a few counts. CDR3 residues: CASSVKRMDTGELFF. DNA for the CDR3: TGTGCCAGCAGTGTGAAGAGAATGGACACCGGGGAGCTGTTTTTT. The V gene is TRBV6-1, the J gene TRBJ2-2, with D unclear. Deletions cut 4 bases from V and 3 bases from J, with 12 bases between. Germline CDR1 reads MNHNS; CDR2 reads SASEGT. This CDR3 has 15 amino acids.